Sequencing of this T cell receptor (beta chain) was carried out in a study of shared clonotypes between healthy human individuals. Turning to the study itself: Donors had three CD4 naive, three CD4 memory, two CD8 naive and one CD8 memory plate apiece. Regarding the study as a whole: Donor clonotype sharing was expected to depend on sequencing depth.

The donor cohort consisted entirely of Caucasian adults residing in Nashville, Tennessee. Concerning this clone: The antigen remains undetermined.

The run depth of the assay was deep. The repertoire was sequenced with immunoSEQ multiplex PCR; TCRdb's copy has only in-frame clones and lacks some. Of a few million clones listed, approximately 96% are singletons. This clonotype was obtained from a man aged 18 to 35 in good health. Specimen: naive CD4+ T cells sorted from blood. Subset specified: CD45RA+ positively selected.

DNA for the CDR3: TGTGCCATCCCTACGACCTGTGGGGGGAACACCTTTCCTCAGCCCCAGCATTTT. Its translation: CAIPTTCGGNTFPQPQHF. V is TRBV7-4 and J is TRBJ1-5; D possibly corresponds to TRBD1 (5 bases). Per the germline V gene, CDR1 is SGHVT and CDR2 is SQSDAQ. Trimming cost V 10 bases and J 6 bases, with 31 bases left between them. The CDR3 consists of 18 residues.